This T cell receptor beta chain was sequenced in a study of OX40 agonist ivuxolimab in advanced cancers. Study overall: Prior therapy, whether anti-PD-1, anti-PD-L1 or anti-CTLA-4, was allowed, and roughly 40% had some. General study points: Normalized T-cell clonal expansion was also low in some nonresponders. Expanded clones were, on average, more numerous among CD8+ T cells than CD4+. Still undetermined is the antigen specificity of the expanded peripheral T cells.

Generated by immunoSEQ multiplex PCR, the TCRdb table keeps only in-frame clones and is missing some. The repertoire holds 52,000 or so clones, with over 85% as singletons. In the case of this clone: Its antigen is still unknown.

Germline values: CDR1 MDHEN, CDR2 SYDVKM. The CDR3 runs to 12 residues. Trimming removed 0 bases from V and 7 bases from J, with 6 bases in between. V usage is TRBV28 and J usage is TRBJ1-2, with D unresolved. This TCR came from an adult with an advanced solid tumor such as melanoma, head and neck, liver or kidney cancer. This specimen was CD4+ or CD8+ T cells sorted from blood, taken in a trial of the OX40 agonist ivuxolimab. The CDR3 DNA follows: TGTGCCAGCAGTTTATGGGGAGGTGGCTACACCTTC. Its translation is CASSLWGGGYTF.